These T cell receptor beta chains were read from a single sample in a study of T cell responses to AZD1222 COVID-19 vaccine. Clones were sequenced by immunoSEQ multiplex PCR, and TCRdb holds only the in-frame ones, with some missing. The sample includes some 120,000 clones, roughly 87% of them seen just once. Material: peripheral blood, obtained on day 0 of MenACWY control vaccination. Source of these receptors: an adult in good health. CDR3s include the opening cysteine and the closing phenylalanine or tryptophan. The D gene is left open where the match is weak. Not every row has a clone size; where given, it reads once, few, many or a size class.

v_gene	d_gene	j_gene	abundance	CDR3nt	CDR3aa
TRBV11-2	.	TRBJ2-5	.	TGTGCCAGCAGCTTAGTATCACTCCAAGAGACCCAGTACTTC	CASSLVSLQETQYF
TRBV5-4	.	TRBJ1-3	.	TGTGCCAGCAGCTTGGGTTCCCCAACAGGAGGTGGAAACACCATATATTTT	CASSLGSPTGGGNTIYF
TRBV25-1	.	TRBJ2-1	few	TGTGCCAGTCAGGGATCCTACAATGAGCAGTTCTTC	CASQGSYNEQFF
TRBV30	.	TRBJ2-7	once	TGTGCCTGGGTGTCCGAGAGCTCCTACGAGCAGTACTTC	CAWVSESSYEQYF
TRBV9	.	TRBJ2-7	.	TGTGCCAGCATCCCCCCCCGGGGCGGGGCTTACGAGCAGTACTTC	CASIPPRGGAYEQYF
TRBV7-5	.	TRBJ2-4	.	TGTGTCAGAAGCTTAGATCTAGCGGGAGGGTTGAAAAACATTCAGTACTTC	CVRSLDLAGGLKNIQYF
TRBV24-1	TRBD2	TRBJ2-1	.	TGTGCCACCAGTGAAGGACTAGCGGGCTCCTACAATGAGCAGTTCTTC	CATSEGLAGSYNEQFF
TRBV19	TRBD2	TRBJ2-1	.	TGTGCCAGTAGTATGATACCTAGCGGGAAACCCCACAATGAGCAGTTCTTC	CASSMIPSGKPHNEQFF
TRBV7-2	.	TRBJ2-7	.	TGTGCCAGCAGCCAGGATGGGGGGCTAACCTACGAGCAGTACTTC	CASSQDGGLTYEQYF
TRBV27	TRBD2	TRBJ2-1	once	TGTGCCAGCAGTCCCCTCGGACTAGCGGGAGGGCCCGTTTCAACTGGGGAGCAGTTCTTC	CASSPLGLAGGPVSTGEQFF
TRBV15	.	TRBJ1-6	few	TGTGCCACCAGCAGTCGTGCATCAGGTACCCTCCACTTT	CATSSRASGTLHF
TRBV6-4	.	TRBJ2-1	.	TGTGCCAGCAGTGAGGGCAGGGGAGAATACAATGAGCAGTTCTTC	CASSEGRGEYNEQFF
TRBV28	.	TRBJ1-2	.	TGTGCCAGCAGTTCCCCCGGGACGGCTAACTATGGCTACACCTTC	CASSSPGTANYGYTF